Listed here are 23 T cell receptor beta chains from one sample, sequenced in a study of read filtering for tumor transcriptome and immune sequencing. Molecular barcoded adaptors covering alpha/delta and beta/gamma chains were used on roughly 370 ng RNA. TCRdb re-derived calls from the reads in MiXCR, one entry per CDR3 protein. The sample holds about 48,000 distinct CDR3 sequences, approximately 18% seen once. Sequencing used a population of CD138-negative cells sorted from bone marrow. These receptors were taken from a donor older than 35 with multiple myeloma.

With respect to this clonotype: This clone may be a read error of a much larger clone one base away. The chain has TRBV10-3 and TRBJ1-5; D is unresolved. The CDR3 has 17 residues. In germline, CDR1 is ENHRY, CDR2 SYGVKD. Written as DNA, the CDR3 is TGTGCCATCAGATTTACCCCGGGCCCCATTGGCAATCAGCCCAAGCATTTT. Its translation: CAIRFTPGPIGNQPKHF.

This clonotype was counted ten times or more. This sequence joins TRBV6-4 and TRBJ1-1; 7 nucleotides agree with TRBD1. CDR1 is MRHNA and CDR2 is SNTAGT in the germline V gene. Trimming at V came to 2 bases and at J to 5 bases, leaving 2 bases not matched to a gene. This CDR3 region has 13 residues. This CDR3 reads CASSDHRGTEAFF. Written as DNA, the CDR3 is TGTGCCAGCAGTGACCACAGGGGAACTGAAGCTTTCTTT.

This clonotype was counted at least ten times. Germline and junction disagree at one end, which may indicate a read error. In DNA, the CDR3 is TGTGCTAGCAGCTTAGGGGCGGGAGACACAAGTAAAGAGACCCAGTACTTC. Amino acid sequence: CASSLGAGDTSKETQYF. The J gene is TRBJ2-5, the V gene TRBV7-7; 7 bases fit TRBD2. The CDR3 length is 17 residues. Per germline, CDR1 SSHAT and CDR2 FNYEAQ (reference sequence). Full variable domain (rest looked up from reference TRBV7-7 and TRBJ2-5): GAGVSQSPRYKVTKRGQDVTLRCDPISSHATLYWYQQALGQGPEFLTYFNYEAQPDKSGLPSDRFSAERPEGSISTLTIQRTEQRDSAMYRCASSLGAGDTSKETQYFGPGTRLLVL.

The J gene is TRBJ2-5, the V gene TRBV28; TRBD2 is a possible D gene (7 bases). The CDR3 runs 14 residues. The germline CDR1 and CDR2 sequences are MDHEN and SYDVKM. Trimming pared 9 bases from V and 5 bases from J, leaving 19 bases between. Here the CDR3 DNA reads TGTGCCAGTTGGGGGGGCCCCCACGTCGAGACCCAGTACTTC. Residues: CASWGGPHVETQYF. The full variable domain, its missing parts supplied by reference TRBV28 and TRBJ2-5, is DVKVTQSSRYLVKRTGEKVFLECVQDMDHENMFWYRQDPGLGLRLIYFSYDVKMKEKGDIPEGYSVSREKKERFSLILESASTNQTSMYLCASWGGPHVETQYFGPGTRLLVL.

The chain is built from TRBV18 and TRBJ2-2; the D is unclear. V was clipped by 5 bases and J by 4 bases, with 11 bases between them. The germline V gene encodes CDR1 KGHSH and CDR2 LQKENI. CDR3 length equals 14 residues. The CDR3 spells CASSKSGSTGELFF. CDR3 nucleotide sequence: TGTGCCAGCTCAAAGTCCGGGTCCACCGGGGAGCTGTTTTTT.

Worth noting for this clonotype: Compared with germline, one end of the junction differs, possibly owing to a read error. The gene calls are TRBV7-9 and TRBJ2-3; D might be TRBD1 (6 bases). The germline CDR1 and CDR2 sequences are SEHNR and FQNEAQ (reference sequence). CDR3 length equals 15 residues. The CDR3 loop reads CASNSHTARTDTQDF. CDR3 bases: TGTGCCAGCAATTCCCACACCGCTCGGACAGATACGCAGGATTTT.

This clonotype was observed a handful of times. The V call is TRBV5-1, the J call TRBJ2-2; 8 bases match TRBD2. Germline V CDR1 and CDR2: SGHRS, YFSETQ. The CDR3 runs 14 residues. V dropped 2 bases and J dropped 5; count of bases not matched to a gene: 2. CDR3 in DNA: TGCGCCAGCAGCTTATTAGCGGGAACCGGGGAGCTGTTTTTT. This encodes CASSLLAGTGELFF.

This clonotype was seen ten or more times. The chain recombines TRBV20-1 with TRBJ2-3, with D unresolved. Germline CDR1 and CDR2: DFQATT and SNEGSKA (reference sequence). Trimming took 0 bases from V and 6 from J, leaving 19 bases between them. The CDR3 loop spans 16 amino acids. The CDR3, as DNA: TGCAGTGCTAGAGATGGCCGGGCCTCGTATGTGGATACGCAGTATTTT. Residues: CSARDGRASYVDTQYF.

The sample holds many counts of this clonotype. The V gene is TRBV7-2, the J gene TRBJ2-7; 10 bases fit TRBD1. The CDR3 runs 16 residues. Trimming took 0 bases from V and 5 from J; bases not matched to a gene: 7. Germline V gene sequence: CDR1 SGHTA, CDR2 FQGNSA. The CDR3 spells CASSLAAGQGFDEQYF. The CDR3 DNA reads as TGTGCCAGCAGCTTAGCGGCGGGACAGGGGTTCGACGAGCAGTACTTC.

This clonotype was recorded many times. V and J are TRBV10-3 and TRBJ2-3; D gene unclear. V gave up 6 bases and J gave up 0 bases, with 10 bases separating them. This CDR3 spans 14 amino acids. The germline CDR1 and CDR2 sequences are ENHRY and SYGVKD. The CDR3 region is CAISLTSSTDTQYF. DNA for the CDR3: TGTGCCATCAGCCTAACCTCTAGCACAGATACGCAGTATTTT.

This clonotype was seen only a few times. The DNA for the CDR3 is TGTGCCAGCAGCTTAGCGCGCGGGGTCAATAGCAATCAGCCCCAGCATTTT. This codes for CASSLARGVNSNQPQHF. The V and J genes are TRBV7-8 and TRBJ1-5; D call uncertain. Deletions cut 0 bases from V and 0 bases from J, with 12 bases between. The CDR3 is 17 residues long. The germline V gene encodes CDR1 SGHVS and CDR2 FQNEAQ.

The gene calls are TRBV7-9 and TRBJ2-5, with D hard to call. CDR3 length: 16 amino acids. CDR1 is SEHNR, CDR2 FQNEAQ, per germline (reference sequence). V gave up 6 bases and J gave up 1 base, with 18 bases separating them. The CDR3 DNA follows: TGTGCCAGCAGTTTCTCCGTTTGGCGTACCCAAGAGACCCAGTACTTC. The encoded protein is CASSFSVWRTQETQYF.

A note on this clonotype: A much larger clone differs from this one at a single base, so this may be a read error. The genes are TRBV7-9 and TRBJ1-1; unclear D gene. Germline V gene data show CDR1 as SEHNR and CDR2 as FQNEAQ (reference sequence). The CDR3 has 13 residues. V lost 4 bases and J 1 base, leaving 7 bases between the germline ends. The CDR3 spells CASSSKRNTEAFF. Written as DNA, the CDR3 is TGTGCCAGCAGCTCAAAACGGAACACTGAAGCTTTCTTT.

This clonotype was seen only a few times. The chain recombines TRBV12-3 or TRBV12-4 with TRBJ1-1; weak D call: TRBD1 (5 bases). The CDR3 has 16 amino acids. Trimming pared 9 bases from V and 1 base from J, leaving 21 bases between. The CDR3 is CASRKNPGTSNTEAFF. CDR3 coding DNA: TGTGCCAGTCGCAAGAATCCCGGGACGTCGAACACTGAAGCTTTCTTT.

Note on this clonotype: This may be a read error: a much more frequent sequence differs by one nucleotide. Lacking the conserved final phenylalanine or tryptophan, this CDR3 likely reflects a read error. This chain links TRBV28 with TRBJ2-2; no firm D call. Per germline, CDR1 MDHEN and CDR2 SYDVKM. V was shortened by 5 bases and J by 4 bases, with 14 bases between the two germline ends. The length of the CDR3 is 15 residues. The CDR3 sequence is CASSPPARTTGELFS. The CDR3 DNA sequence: TGTGCCAGCAGTCCCCCTGCCAGGACCACCGGGGAGCTGTTTTCT.

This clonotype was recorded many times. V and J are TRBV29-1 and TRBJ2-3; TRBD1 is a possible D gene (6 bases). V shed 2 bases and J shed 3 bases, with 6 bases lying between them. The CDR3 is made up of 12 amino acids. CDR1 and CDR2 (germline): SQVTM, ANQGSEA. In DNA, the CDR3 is TGCAGCGTTGAACAGGGGACAGATACGCAGTATTTT. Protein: CSVEQGTDTQYF.

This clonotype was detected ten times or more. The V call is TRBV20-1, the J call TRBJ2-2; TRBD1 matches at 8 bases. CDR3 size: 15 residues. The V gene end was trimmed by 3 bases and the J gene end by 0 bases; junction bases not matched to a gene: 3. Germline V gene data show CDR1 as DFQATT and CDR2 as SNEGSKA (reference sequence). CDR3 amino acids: CSAREQGANTGELFF. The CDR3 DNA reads TGCAGTGCTAGGGAACAGGGGGCGAACACCGGGGAGCTGTTTTTT.

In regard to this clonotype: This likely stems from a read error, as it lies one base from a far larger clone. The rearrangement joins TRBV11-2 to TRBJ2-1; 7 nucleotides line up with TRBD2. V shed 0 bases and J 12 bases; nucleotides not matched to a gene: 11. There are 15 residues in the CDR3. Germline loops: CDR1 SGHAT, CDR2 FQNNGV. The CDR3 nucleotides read TGTGCCAGCAGCTTAGAATTGACTAGCAGGCATGGGCAGTTCTTC. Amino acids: CASSLELTSRHGQFF.

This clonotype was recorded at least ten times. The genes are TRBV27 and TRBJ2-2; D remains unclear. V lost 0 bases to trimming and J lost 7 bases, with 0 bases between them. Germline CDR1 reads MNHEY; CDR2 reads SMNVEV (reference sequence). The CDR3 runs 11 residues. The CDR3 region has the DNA TGTGCCAGCAGTTTATCCGGGGAGCTGTTTTTT. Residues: CASSLSGELFF.

The CDR3 region is CSARETGTDNEKLFF. Written as DNA, the CDR3 is TGCAGTGCTAGAGAAACCGGGACGGATAATGAAAAACTGTTTTTT. This chain links TRBV20-1 with TRBJ1-4, with a tentative D call TRBD1 (5 bases). The V end was cut by 0 bases, the J end by 4 bases, with 12 bases between. Germline values: CDR1 DFQATT, CDR2 SNEGSKA (reference sequence). The CDR3 spans 15 residues.

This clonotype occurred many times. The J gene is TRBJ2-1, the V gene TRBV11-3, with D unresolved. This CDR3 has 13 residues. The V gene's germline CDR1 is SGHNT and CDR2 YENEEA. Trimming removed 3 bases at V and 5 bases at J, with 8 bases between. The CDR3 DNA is TGTGCCAGCAGCTTCGGACCCAACAATGAGCAGTTCTTC. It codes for CASSFGPNNEQFF. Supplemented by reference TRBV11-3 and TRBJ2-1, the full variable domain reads EAGVVQSPRYKIIEKKQPVAFWCNPISGHNTLYWYLQNLGQGPELLIRYENEEAVDDSQLPKDRFSAERLKGVDSTLKIQPAELGDSAVYLCASSFGPNNEQFFGPGTRLTVL.

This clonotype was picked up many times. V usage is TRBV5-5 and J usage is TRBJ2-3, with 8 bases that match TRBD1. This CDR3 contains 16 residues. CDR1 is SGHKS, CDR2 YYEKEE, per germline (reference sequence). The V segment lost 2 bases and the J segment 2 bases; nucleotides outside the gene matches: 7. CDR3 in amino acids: CASSFWTGTYTDTQYF. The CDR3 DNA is TGTGCCAGCAGCTTTTGGACAGGGACCTACACAGATACGCAGTATTTT.

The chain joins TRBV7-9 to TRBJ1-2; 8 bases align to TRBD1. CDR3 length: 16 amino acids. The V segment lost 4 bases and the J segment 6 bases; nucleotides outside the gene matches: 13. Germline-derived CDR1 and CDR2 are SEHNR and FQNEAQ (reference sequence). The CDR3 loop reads CASSSRGLVTSHGYTF. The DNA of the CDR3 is TGTGCCAGCAGCTCCAGGGGGCTGGTGACGAGTCATGGCTACACCTTC.